The text below deals with one T cell receptor (beta chain). The sample is drawn from a study of T cell responses to AZD1222 COVID-19 vaccine. Germline loops: CDR1 SNHLY, CDR2 FYNNEI. The length of the CDR3 is 14 residues. Losses at the gene ends were 7 bases for V and 6 bases for J; bases not matched to a gene: 6. TCRdb's table, derived via immunoSEQ multiplex PCR, lists solely in-frame clones and lacks some. This table has about 120,000 clones, around 90% appearing once. The source of this sequence is an adult in good health. The starting material was peripheral blood, obtained on day 0 of AZD1222 vaccination. This rearrangement joins TRBV2 to TRBJ1-5; 10 bases agree with TRBD1. The CDR3 protein is CASNSGQGFQPQHF. CDR3 coding DNA: TGTGCCAGCAATTCGGGACAGGGGTTTCAGCCCCAGCATTTT.